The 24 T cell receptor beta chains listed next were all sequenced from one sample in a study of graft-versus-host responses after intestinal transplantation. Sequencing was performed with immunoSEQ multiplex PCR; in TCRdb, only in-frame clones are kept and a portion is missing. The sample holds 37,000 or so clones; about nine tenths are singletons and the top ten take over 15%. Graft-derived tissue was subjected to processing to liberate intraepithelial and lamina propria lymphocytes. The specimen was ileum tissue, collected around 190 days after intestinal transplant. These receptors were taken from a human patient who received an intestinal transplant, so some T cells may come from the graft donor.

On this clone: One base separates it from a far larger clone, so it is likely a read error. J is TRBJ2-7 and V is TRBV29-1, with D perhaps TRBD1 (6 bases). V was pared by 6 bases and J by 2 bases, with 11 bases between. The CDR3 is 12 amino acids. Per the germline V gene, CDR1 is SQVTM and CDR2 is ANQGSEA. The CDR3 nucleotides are TGCAGCGTAGGGACAAGGACCTACGAGCAGTACTTC. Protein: CSVGTRTYEQYF.

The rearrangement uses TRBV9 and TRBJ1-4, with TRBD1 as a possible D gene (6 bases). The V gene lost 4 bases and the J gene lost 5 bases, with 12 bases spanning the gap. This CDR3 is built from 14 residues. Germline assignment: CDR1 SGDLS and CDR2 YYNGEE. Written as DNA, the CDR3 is TGTGCCAGCAGCCAAGGGGGTGGGAATGAAAAACTGTTTTTT. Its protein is CASSQGGGNEKLFF.

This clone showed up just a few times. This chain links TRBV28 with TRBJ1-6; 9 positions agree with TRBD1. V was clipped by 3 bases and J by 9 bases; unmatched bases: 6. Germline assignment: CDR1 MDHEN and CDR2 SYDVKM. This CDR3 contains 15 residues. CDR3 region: CASSFTGQGRSPLHF. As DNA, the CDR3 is TGTGCCAGCAGTTTCACGGGACAGGGTCGTTCACCCCTCCACTTT.

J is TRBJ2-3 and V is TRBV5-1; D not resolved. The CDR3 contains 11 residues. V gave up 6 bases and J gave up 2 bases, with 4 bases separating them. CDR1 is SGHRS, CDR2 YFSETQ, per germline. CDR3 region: CASTDTDTQYF. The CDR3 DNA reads TGCGCCAGCACCGACACAGATACGCAGTATTTT.

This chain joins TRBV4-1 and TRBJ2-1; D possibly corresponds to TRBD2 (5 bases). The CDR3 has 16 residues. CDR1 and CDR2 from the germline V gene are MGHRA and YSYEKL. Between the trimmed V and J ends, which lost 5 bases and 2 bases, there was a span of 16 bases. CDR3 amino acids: CASSARAEGPYNEQFF. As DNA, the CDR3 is TGCGCCAGCAGCGCGCGGGCCGAAGGGCCCTACAATGAGCAGTTCTTC.

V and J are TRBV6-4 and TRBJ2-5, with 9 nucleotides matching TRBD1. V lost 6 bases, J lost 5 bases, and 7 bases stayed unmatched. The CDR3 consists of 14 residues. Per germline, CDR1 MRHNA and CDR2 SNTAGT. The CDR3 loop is CASSPGQGYETQYF. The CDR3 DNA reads TGTGCCAGCAGCCCGGGACAGGGCTACGAGACCCAGTACTTC.

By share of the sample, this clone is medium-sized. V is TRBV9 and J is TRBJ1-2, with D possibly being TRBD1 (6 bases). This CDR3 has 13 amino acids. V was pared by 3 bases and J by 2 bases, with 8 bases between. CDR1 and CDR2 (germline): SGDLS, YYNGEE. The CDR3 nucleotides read TGTGCCAGCAGCGCTCAGGGGAACTATGGCTACACCTTC. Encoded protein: CASSAQGNYGYTF.

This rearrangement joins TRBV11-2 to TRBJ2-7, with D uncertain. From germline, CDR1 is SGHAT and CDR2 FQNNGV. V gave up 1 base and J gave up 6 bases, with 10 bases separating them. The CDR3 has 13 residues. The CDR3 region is CASSLVHGLEQYF. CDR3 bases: TGTGCCAGCAGCTTAGTTCATGGTCTCGAGCAGTACTTC.

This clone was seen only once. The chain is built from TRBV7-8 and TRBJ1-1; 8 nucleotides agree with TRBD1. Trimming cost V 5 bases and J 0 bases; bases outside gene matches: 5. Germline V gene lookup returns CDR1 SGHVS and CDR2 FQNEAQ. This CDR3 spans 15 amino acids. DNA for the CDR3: TGTGCCAGCAGCCCCGACAGGGGTATGAACACTGAAGCTTTCTTT. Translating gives CASSPDRGMNTEAFF.

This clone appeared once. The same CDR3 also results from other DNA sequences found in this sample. The CDR3 bases are TGTGCCAGCAGTTATGAGGCGGGGCGGGGGGGGAATGAGCAGTTCTTC. Encoded protein: CASSYEAGRGGNEQFF. The chain carries TRBV6-5 and TRBJ2-1, with 9 bases lining up with TRBD2. The CDR3 totals 16 residues. The V segment lost 3 bases and the J segment 7 bases; nucleotides outside the gene matches: 10. The germline CDR1 and CDR2 sequences are MNHEY and SVGAGI.

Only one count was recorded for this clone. The CDR3 coding sequence is TGCGCCAGCAGCCAGGGACAGGGAAACACTGAAGCTTTCTTT. This gives the protein CASSQGQGNTEAFF. V and J are TRBV4-1 and TRBJ1-1, with 9 bases fitting TRBD1. Germline CDR1 reads MGHRA; CDR2 reads YSYEKL. V shed 3 bases and J 2 bases; nucleotides not matched to a gene: 1. The CDR3 runs to 14 residues.

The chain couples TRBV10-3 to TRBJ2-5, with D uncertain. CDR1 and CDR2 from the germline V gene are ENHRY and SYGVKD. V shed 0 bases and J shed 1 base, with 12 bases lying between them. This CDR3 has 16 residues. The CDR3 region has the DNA TGTGCCATCAGTGAGTCGGCTGGATTCAGCCAAGAGACCCAGTACTTC. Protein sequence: CAISESAGFSQETQYF.

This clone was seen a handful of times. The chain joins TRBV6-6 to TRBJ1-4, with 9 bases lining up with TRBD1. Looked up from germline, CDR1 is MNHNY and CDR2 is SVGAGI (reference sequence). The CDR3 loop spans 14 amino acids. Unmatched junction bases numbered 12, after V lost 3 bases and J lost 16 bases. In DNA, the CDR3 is TGTGCCAGCAGTTATGGGACAGGGACCGAAAGGGCGTTTTTT. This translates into CASSYGTGTERAFF.

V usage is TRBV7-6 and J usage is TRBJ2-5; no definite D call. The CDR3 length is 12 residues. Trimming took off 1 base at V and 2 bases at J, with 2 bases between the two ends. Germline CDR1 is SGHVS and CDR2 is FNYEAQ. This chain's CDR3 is CASSLGQETQYF. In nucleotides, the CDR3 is TGTGCCAGCAGCTTAGGTCAAGAGACCCAGTACTTC.

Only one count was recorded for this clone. CDR3 sequence (DNA): TGTGCCACCCGTCGGGCGGAGGGAGGAAACACCATATATTTT. This translates into CATRRAEGGNTIYF. The chain couples TRBV10-3 to TRBJ1-3, with D uncertain. The V end lost 10 bases, the J end lost 4 bases, and 17 bases lay between the germline ends. Germline CDR1 is ENHRY and CDR2 is SYGVKD. The CDR3 spans 14 residues.

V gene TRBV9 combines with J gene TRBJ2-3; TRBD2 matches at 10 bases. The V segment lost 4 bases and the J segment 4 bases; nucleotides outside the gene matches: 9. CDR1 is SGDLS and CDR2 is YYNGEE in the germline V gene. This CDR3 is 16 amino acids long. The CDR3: CASSPSLAGDSDTQYF. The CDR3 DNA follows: TGTGCCAGCAGCCCCTCGCTAGCGGGAGACTCAGATACGCAGTATTTT. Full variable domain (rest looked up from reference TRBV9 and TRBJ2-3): DSGVTQTPKHLITATGQRVTLRCSPRSGDLSVYWYQQSLDQGLQFLIQYYNGEERAKGNILERFSAQQFPDLHSELNLSSLELGDSALYFCASSPSLAGDSDTQYFGPGTRLTVL.

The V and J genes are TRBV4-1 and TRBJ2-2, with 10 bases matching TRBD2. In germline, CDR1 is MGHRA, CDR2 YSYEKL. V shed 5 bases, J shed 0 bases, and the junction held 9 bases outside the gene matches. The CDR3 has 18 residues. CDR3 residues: CASSEGPTSGANTGELFF. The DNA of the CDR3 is TGCGCCAGCAGCGAAGGACCTACTAGCGGGGCGAACACCGGGGAGCTGTTTTTT.

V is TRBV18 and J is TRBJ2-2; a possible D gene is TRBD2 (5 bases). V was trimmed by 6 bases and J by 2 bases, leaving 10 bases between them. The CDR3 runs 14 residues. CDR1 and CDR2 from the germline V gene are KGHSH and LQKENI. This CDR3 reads CASSGEVNTGELFF. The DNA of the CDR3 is TGTGCCAGCTCCGGGGAAGTCAACACCGGGGAGCTGTTTTTT.

CDR3 amino acids: CASSRGHANTEAFF. CDR3 bases: TGTGCCAGCAGCCGAGGACACGCGAACACTGAAGCTTTCTTT. The rearrangement joins TRBV5-4 to TRBJ1-1; perhaps TRBD1 as D (5 bases). The CDR3 consists of 14 residues. Trimming pared 4 bases from V and 1 base from J, leaving 11 bases between. CDR1 is SGHNT, CDR2 YYREEE, per germline (reference sequence).

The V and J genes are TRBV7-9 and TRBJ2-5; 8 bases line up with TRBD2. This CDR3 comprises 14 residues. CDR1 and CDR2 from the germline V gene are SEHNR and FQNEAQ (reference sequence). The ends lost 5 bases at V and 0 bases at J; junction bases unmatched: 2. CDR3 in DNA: TGTGCCAGCAGCCAGCGGGAGTACCAAGAGACCCAGTACTTC. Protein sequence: CASSQREYQETQYF.

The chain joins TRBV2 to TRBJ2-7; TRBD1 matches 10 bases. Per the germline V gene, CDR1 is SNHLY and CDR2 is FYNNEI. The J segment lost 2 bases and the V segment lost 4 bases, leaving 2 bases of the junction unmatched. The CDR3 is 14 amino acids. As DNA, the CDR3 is TGTGCCAGCAGTGGGACAGGGGGAACCTACGAGCAGTACTTC. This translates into CASSGTGGTYEQYF.

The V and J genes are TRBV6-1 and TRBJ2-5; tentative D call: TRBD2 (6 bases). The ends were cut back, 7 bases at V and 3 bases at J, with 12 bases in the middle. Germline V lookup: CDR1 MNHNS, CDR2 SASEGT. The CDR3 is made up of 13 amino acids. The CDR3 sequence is CASTLANEETQYF. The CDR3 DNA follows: TGTGCCAGCACCCTAGCGAATGAAGAGACCCAGTACTTC.

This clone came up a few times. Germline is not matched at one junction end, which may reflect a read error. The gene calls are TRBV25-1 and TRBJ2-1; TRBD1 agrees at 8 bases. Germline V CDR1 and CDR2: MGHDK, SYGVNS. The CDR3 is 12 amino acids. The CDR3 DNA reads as TGTGCCAGCAGTGACGGGGACAGGCTTTTGATCTTC. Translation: CASSDGDRLLIF.

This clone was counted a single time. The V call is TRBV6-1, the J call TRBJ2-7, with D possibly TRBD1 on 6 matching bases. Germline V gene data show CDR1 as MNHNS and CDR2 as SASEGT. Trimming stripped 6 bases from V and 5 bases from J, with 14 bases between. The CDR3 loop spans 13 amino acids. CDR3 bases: TGTGCCAGCAGAAACCCCCACAGGGACGAGCAGTACTTC. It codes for CASRNPHRDEQYF.